This TCR beta chain came from a study of blood T cell repertoires in COVID-19 (dated by TCRdb to about 2020). About the full investigation: The collaborator samples originated in the United States, Italy and Spain and spanned the acute and convalescent phases of COVID-19. Where HLA class I and class II types were available, the types were taken from metadata supplied by the sample provider, not from assay-based typing. Nearly every sample came with metadata listing a de-identified subject ID, COVID-19 status, age in years and sex. Samples were obtained from the ongoing ImmuneRACE study (first 160 participants) and from some 1,300 subjects provided by 6 global collaborators. The repertoires were made available in a free public database intended to serve as a resource for research on the immune response to SARS-CoV-2. The prospective study material was composed of cDNA or gDNA derived from T cells, B-cell-depleted T cells, or PBMCs. The dataset comprised deeply sampled blood TCRbeta repertoires from subjects exposed to, actively infected with, or recovered from COVID-19. Points the paper makes about the study in general: How much clinical and demographic metadata was included differed by source and by participant, and the metadata was provided uncurated.

Whole blood was collected in K2EDTA tubes by collaborating institutions according to the institutions' own protocols. For TCRbeta analysis, collaborator samples were shipped as frozen whole blood, as isolated PBMCs, or as DNA extracted from either sample type. TCRbeta CDR3 regions were amplified from genomic DNA using the immunoSEQ Assay, a bias-controlled multiplex PCR. As for the authors' bioinformatics: Within the assay, amplification of reference gene primers was used to estimate how many nucleated cells each sample contained. To quantify the absolute abundance of each unique TCRbeta CDR3 rearrangement, sequence reads were collapsed and filtered. Productive Simpson clonality was computed per sample as the square root of Simpson's diversity index over productive rearrangements. This is the immuneACCESS table as TCRdb keeps it, with only in-frame sequences that have V and J called. A part of the clones is gone; compared with another copy, unresolved V genes explain less than half, and the rest is unexplained. V and J calls and clone size come straight from that table; D and trimming were deduced from the DNA. The sample table records about 120,000 clones; approximately 80% of these occur just once. The ten largest clones represent 4% of the sample.

Only one count was recorded for this clone. The specificity of this receptor is unknown. No per-base quality is available; no much larger clone lies one base away. CDR1 and CDR2, per the germline V gene, are SNHLY and FYNNEI. The CDR3, cysteine through phenylalanine, is 18 amino acids long. Only CDR3 DNA remains: 54 bases, in frame from the first base. Unmatched junction bases come to 9, with V trimmed by 3 bases and J by 0 bases. The chain employs TRBV2 and TRBJ2-3, with 10 bases matching TRBD2. The sequence was obtained from a woman older than 75 with acute or convalescent COVID-19. Sequenced: peripheral blood. The CDR3 corresponds to CASSDPSGGSVSTDTQYF. In nucleotide form, the sequence is TGTGCCAGCAGTGACCCTAGCGGGGGATCCGTAAGCACAGATACGCAGTATTTT.